Following are 4 T cell receptor beta chains from one sample sequenced in a study of CD8 T cells in Susac syndrome. An input of roughly 0.5 to 1 ug of RNA was subjected to reverse transcription using random hexamers. TCRdb reanalysed the immunoSEQ multiplex PCR reads using MiXCR and keeps one entry per CDR3 protein. This table holds about 150,000 distinct CDR3 sequences, around 96% found once. The material sequenced was CD4+ T cells from PBMCs. The receptors were sampled from a human donor with Susac syndrome.

CDR3 sequence reads: CASSQEVWKDTQYF. In DNA, the CDR3 is TGTGCCAGCAGCCAAGAGGTCTGGAAAGATACGCAGTATTTT. The chain has TRBV3-1 and TRBJ2-3, with D uncertain. Germline lookup yields CDR1 LGHDT and CDR2 YNNKEL (reference sequence). The CDR3 is 14 residues long. V shed 0 bases and J shed 5 bases, with 9 bases lying between them.

The chain is built from TRBV29-1 and TRBJ1-5; D gene unclear. Trimming cost V 0 bases and J 6 bases, with 9 bases left between them. The CDR3 loop spans 13 amino acids. The germline V gene encodes CDR1 SQVTM and CDR2 ANQGSEA. CDR3 in amino acids: CSVEETAGQPQHF. The CDR3 bases are TGCAGCGTTGAAGAGACGGCCGGTCAGCCCCAGCATTTT.

J is TRBJ2-7 and V is TRBV29-1; 11 bases are a match to TRBD1. CDR1 and CDR2 from the germline V gene are SQVTM and ANQGSEA. The CDR3 totals 13 residues. V dropped 4 bases and J dropped 7; count of bases not matched to a gene: 6. This CDR3 is CSVAGTGGYEQYF. CDR3 DNA sequence: TGCAGCGTTGCCGGGACAGGGGGGTATGAGCAGTACTTC.

This chain joins TRBV15 and TRBJ1-2; the match to TRBD1 covers 8 bases. The V gene end was trimmed by 5 bases and the J gene end by 6 bases; junction bases not matched to a gene: 17. This CDR3 comprises 17 residues. Germline CDR1 and CDR2: LNHNV and YYDKDF (reference sequence). The CDR3 region is CATSGLQDRVDVHGYTF. CDR3 DNA sequence: TGTGCCACCAGCGGTCTCCAGGACAGGGTCGATGTCCATGGCTACACCTTC.